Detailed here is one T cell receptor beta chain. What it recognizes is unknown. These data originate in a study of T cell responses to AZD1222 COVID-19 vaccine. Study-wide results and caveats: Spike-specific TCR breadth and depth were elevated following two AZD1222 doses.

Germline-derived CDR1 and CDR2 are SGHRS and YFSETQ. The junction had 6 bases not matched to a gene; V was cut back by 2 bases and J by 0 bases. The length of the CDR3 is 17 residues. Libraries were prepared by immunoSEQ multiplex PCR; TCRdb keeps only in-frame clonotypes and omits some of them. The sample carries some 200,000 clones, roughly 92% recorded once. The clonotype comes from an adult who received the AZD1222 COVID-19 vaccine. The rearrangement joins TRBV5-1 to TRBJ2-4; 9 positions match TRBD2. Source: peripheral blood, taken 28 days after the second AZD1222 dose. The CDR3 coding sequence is TGCGCCAGCAGCTTAACTGGACTAGCGATAGCCAAAAACATTCAGTACTTC. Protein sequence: CASSLTGLAIAKNIQYF. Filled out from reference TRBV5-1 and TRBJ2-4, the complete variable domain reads KAGVTQTPRYLIKTRGQQVTLSCSPISGHRSVSWYQQTPGQGLQFLFEYFSETQRNKGNFPGRFSGRQFSNSRSEMNVSTLELGDSALYLCASSLTGLAIAKNIQYFGAGTRLSVL.